The clone carrying this T cell receptor beta chain showed up many times. The antigen remains undetermined. The sample comes from a study of T-cell memory formation after mild COVID-19. The overall study: TCR clusters showed largely donor specificity. Whole-study findings and limits: Contracting clones from day 15 to 85 had balanced CD4/CD8; later expanders favoured CD4+. Among clones peaking at day 37 in the second wave, SARS-CoV-2 specificity remained unconfirmed.

5'RACE primed at constant segments yielded TCR alpha and TCR beta cDNA libraries bearing sample barcodes and UMIs. Via MiXCR, TCRdb re-called the 5' RACE reads, giving one row per CDR3 protein. Among around 210,000 distinct CDR3 sequences listed, around 8.8% were seen once. This CDR3 is built from 14 residues. The V gene lost 4 bases and the J gene lost 4 bases, with 13 bases spanning the gap. This TCR was sampled from a man aged 18 to 35 who had mild COVID-19 (a few samples of this study predate the infection). Cell type and time point are not known. The chain recombines TRBV12-3 or TRBV12-4 with TRBJ2-5, with unresolved D. Sequencing was performed on PBMCs or a T cell subset sorted from them (not recorded which). CDR3 sequence (DNA): TGTGCCAGCAGTTCCTTGGGGTTCGGAGAGACCCAGTACTTC. This codes for CASSSLGFGETQYF.